Described below is a single TCR beta chain sequence and its context. Only in-frame clones appear in the TCRdb table, and some are missing; sequencing was by immunoSEQ multiplex PCR. The sample holds a few million clones, around 90% seen once. Germline CDR1 reads ENHRY; CDR2 reads SYGVKD. V lost 6 bases, J lost 4 bases, and 15 bases lay in between. This CDR3 is 14 amino acids long. The data are from a study of shared clonotypes between healthy human individuals. Study summary: Three CD4 naive, three CD4 memory, two CD8 naive and one CD8 memory plate were used per donor.

The sample taken for sequencing was naive CD4+ T cells sorted from blood. The subset was: CD45RA+ positively selected. The TCR originated in a man aged 18 to 29 in good health. This sequence joins TRBV10-3 and TRBJ1-1, with a possible D match to TRBD1 (5 bases). CDR3 in amino acids: CAIRMDTGSTEAFF. The CDR3 DNA is TGTGCCATCAGGATGGACACTGGTTCCACTGAAGCTTTCTTT.